This T cell receptor beta chain was identified during a study of T-cell reconstitution after alpha-beta-depleted transplantation in children. The germline CDR1 and CDR2 sequences are DFQATT and SNEGSKA (reference sequence). This CDR3 spans 13 amino acids. V lost 3 bases to trimming and J lost 0 bases, with 8 bases between them. There are many counts of this clonotype. What it binds is unknown. Study-level points and caveats: Diversity and T-cell counts at one year after transplant derived mostly from new T cells. High day-60 TCRbeta diversity in some patients came from surviving recipient T cells and thymic progenitors. Alpha-beta T cells present about two months after transplant were reported to originate from several hundred expanded graft clones.

During its preparation, the TCRbeta library received unique molecular identifiers. In TCRdb, the PCR reads were re-called with MiXCR into one record per CDR3 protein. The sample lists hundreds of thousands of distinct CDR3 sequences, around 13% seen once, with 0.79% in the top ten. This clonotype was sampled from a girl aged 2 to 9 with congenital amegakaryocytic thrombocytopenia, due to receive a stem cell transplant. The starting material was PBMCs, obtained before TCRalphabeta/CD19-depleted stem cell transplant. The chain combines TRBV20-1 with TRBJ1-1; D unresolved. CDR3 sequence (DNA): TGCAGTGCTAGTGGCGGGATGAACACTGAAGCTTTCTTT. Translating gives CSASGGMNTEAFF.